This T cell receptor beta chain was sequenced during a study of blood T cell repertoires in COVID-19. Germline values: CDR1 LGHDT, CDR2 YNNKEL (reference sequence). The V gene end was trimmed by 3 bases and the J gene end by 4 bases; junction bases not matched to a gene: 1. CDR3 size: 14 residues. In the case of this clone: The sample contains more than one DNA sequence encoding this CDR3.

Libraries were prepared by immunoSEQ multiplex PCR; TCRdb keeps only in-frame clonotypes and omits some of them. Of 150,000 to 250,000 clones listed, around 80% are singletons. The sequenced material came from peripheral blood. V is TRBV3-1 (or the pseudogene TRBV3-2) and J is TRBJ1-5, with 9 positions matching TRBD1. The clonotype comes from a human donor with acute or convalescent COVID-19. The donor label of this sample is uncertain. CDR3 DNA: TGTGCCAGCAGCCAGGGGACAGGGAATCAGCCCCAGCATTTT. This gives the protein CASSQGTGNQPQHF.